The 3 T cell receptor beta chains presented below share a single source sample, sequenced in a study of lymphopenia after photon versus proton radiotherapy. The assay was immunoSEQ multiplex PCR, and TCRdb's table has in-frame clones only and misses some. The profile covers 52,000 or so clones, with more than 85% appearing a single time and roughly 18% taken by the ten largest. The sequencing here drew on peripheral blood, taken from a patient treated with photon-based radiotherapy. These TCRs come from a woman aged 40 to 50 with cholangiocarcinoma.

The CDR3 nucleotides read TGTGCCAGCAGTCAACCGGGACTAGCGGGACAAGAGACCCAGTACTTC. The encoded protein is CASSQPGLAGQETQYF. The chain has TRBV28 and TRBJ2-5; 13 nucleotides agree with TRBD2. The trim removed 5 bases at V and 2 bases at J, leaving 5 bases unmatched. The CDR3 loop spans 16 amino acids. Germline CDR1 and CDR2: MDHEN and SYDVKM.

The chain has TRBV21-1 and TRBJ1-6. TRBV21-1 has pseudogene status. This CDR3 contains 17 residues. The CDR3 here is CASNTGDVSSYNSPLHF. In DNA form, the CDR3 reads TGTGCCAGCAACACGGGGGACGTTAGCTCCTATAATTCACCCCTCCACTTT.

This clone was counted between two and nine times. V gene TRBV7-9 combines with J gene TRBJ1-5; D gene uncertain. V lost 5 bases, J lost 3 bases, and 5 bases lay in between. The CDR3 consists of 12 residues. Germline CDR1 reads SEHNR; CDR2 reads FQNEAQ (reference sequence). The CDR3 sequence: CASSLDNQPQHF. The CDR3, as DNA: TGTGCCAGCAGCCTTGACAATCAGCCCCAGCATTTT.